Each of the 30 T cell receptor beta chains below was sequenced from the same sample in a study of T cell responses to AZD1222 COVID-19 vaccine. Generated by immunoSEQ multiplex PCR, the TCRdb table keeps only in-frame clones and is missing some. The sample lists about 110,000 clones, over 85% occurring once. The specimen comprised peripheral blood, sampled 28 days after the second AZD1222 dose. Receptors originate from an adult who received the AZD1222 COVID-19 vaccine.

This chain connects TRBV24-1 to TRBJ2-5; possible D gene TRBD1, 6 bases. Trimming cost V 2 bases and J 2 bases, with 17 bases left between them. CDR3 size: 17 residues. Germline CDR1 KGHDR, CDR2 SFDVKD. Here the CDR3 reads CATSDSQGSAPQETQYF. DNA of the CDR3: TGTGCCACCAGTGATTCACAGGGTTCAGCCCCTCAAGAGACCCAGTACTTC.

This rearrangement joins TRBV4-1 to TRBJ2-5; D perhaps matches TRBD1 (5 bases). The V end was cut by 1 base, the J end by 2 bases, with 14 bases between. Germline CDR1 MGHRA, CDR2 YSYEKL. The CDR3 is made up of 16 amino acids. Here the CDR3 reads CASSQAIGRDQETQYF. CDR3 DNA: TGCGCCAGCAGCCAAGCTATCGGCAGGGATCAAGAGACCCAGTACTTC.

The rearrangement links TRBV11-2 to TRBJ2-7; D is ambiguous. CDR1 and CDR2 from the germline V gene are SGHAT and FQNNGV. With 4 bases removed from V and 3 bases from J, the gap between germline ends came to 13 bases. The CDR3 covers 14 residues. CDR3 DNA sequence: TGTGCCAGCAGCTCCCGCCTCGAAAGCTACGAGCAGTACTTC. Translating it yields CASSSRLESYEQYF.

CDR3 bases: TGTGCCAGCTCACCACAACTCCCAGGGGGTGTGAACACTGAAGCTTTCTTT. Amino acid sequence: CASSPQLPGGVNTEAFF. V usage is TRBV18 and J usage is TRBJ1-1; 7 bases are a match to TRBD1. The CDR3 consists of 17 residues. The V and J ends lost 1 base and 0 bases, in that order; junction bases with no gene match: 8. Per germline, CDR1 KGHSH and CDR2 LQKENI. Complete variable domain (other parts from reference TRBV18 and TRBJ1-1): NAGVMQNPRHLVRRRGQEARLRCSPMKGHSHVYWYRQLPEEGLKFMVYLQKENIIDESGMPKERFSAEFPKEGPSILRIQQVVRGDSAAYFCASSPQLPGGVNTEAFFGQGTRLTVV.

This clone was picked up one time. The chain joins TRBV18 to TRBJ2-3; D is ambiguous. Germline loops: CDR1 KGHSH, CDR2 LQKENI. Trimming stripped 3 bases from V and 4 bases from J, with 8 bases between. This CDR3 has 13 residues. The CDR3 protein is CASSPRPPDTQYF. Written as DNA, the CDR3 is TGTGCCAGCTCACCCCGACCCCCAGATACGCAGTATTTT.

This clone was detected only once. V usage is TRBV7-8 and J usage is TRBJ2-3, with D possibly TRBD2 on 6 matching bases. CDR1 and CDR2 from the germline V gene are SGHVS and FQNEAQ. Trimming took off 5 bases at V and 1 base at J, with 16 bases between the two ends. The CDR3 runs to 16 residues. The chain's CDR3 is CASSRRETVGTDTQYF. The CDR3 nucleotides read TGTGCCAGCAGCCGGAGGGAAACCGTGGGCACAGATACGCAGTATTTT.

The chain is built from TRBV27 and TRBJ2-7; 9 bases match TRBD2. The trim removed 1 base at V and 2 bases at J, leaving 3 bases unmatched. This CDR3 region has 15 residues. In germline, CDR1 is MNHEY, CDR2 SMNVEV (reference sequence). DNA for the CDR3: TGTGCCAGCAGTTTATACGGCGGGGGGGCCTACGAGCAGTACTTC. It codes for CASSLYGGGAYEQYF.

The J gene is TRBJ1-6, the V gene TRBV27; D call uncertain. The CDR3 is 13 residues long. The germline V gene encodes CDR1 MNHEY and CDR2 SMNVEV (reference sequence). Trimming cost V 6 bases and J 10 bases, with 13 bases left between them. The CDR3 loop is CASRPDGLSPLHF. The CDR3 nucleotides are TGTGCCAGCAGACCGGACGGCCTGTCACCCCTCCACTTT.

This chain connects TRBV4-3 to TRBJ2-7; possible D gene TRBD1, 5 bases. CDR1 is LGHNA, CDR2 YSLEER, per germline. The CDR3 totals 14 residues. V gave up 2 bases and J gave up 7 bases, with 15 bases separating them. The CDR3 region has the DNA TGCGCCAGCAGCCAATTGGCAGGGCTGGGTGAGCAGTACTTC. As protein: CASSQLAGLGEQYF.

This clone was seen a few times. CDR3 bases: TGTGCCAGCAGCGAAACAGGGTTCTATGGCTACACCTTC. Its protein product is CASSETGFYGYTF. This chain links TRBV7-2 with TRBJ1-2, with D perhaps TRBD1 (6 bases). Germline V gene data show CDR1 as SGHTA and CDR2 as FQGNSA. V shed 5 bases and J shed 4 bases, with 11 bases lying between them. The CDR3 spans 13 residues.

The V call is TRBV28, the J call TRBJ1-1; no firm D call. V was cut by 6 bases and J by 1 base, with 6 bases left in between. The CDR3 runs 12 residues. Per germline, CDR1 MDHEN and CDR2 SYDVKM. CDR3 protein: CASREENTEAFF. The CDR3 region has the DNA TGTGCCAGCAGGGAAGAGAACACTGAAGCTTTCTTT.

This clone was seen only once. This chain uses TRBV19 with TRBJ1-1, with 7 bases fitting TRBD1. The CDR3 totals 12 residues. Unmatched junction bases numbered 11, after V lost 8 bases and J lost 11 bases. CDR1 and CDR2 from the germline V gene are LNHDA and SQIVND (reference sequence). The chain's CDR3 is CASSMDRYRAFF. The CDR3 DNA follows: TGTGCCAGTTCGATGGACAGGTATAGGGCTTTCTTT.

The V and J genes are TRBV5-1 and TRBJ2-7; no reliable D call. Germline CDR1 SGHRS, CDR2 YFSETQ. This CDR3 spans 13 amino acids. Between the trimmed V and J ends, which lost 3 bases and 0 bases, there was a span of 7 bases. CDR3 nucleotide sequence: TGCGCCAGCAGCTACGGGCCCTCCTACGAGCAGTACTTC. It codes for CASSYGPSYEQYF.

This chain links TRBV6-5 with TRBJ1-4, with 10 bases identical to TRBD1. With V trimmed by 6 bases and J by 7 bases, 8 bases remained unmatched. The CDR3 length is 15 residues. The germline V gene encodes CDR1 MNHEY and CDR2 SVGAGI. The CDR3 sequence is CASRGTGEIGEKLFF. The CDR3 bases are TGTGCCAGCAGGGGGACAGGGGAGATTGGTGAAAAACTGTTTTTT.

The V and J genes are TRBV27 and TRBJ2-5; D remains ambiguous. The CDR3 spans 13 residues. Per the germline V gene, CDR1 is MNHEY and CDR2 is SMNVEV (reference sequence). V was cut by 3 bases and J by 4 bases, with 9 bases left in between. The CDR3 loop is CASSLARRETQYF. DNA for the CDR3: TGTGCCAGCAGTTTGGCTCGTCGAGAGACCCAGTACTTC.

This chain connects TRBV25-1 to TRBJ1-5; D not certain. CDR1 MGHDK and CDR2 SYGVNS come from the germline V gene. V was cut by 3 bases and J by 7 bases, with 7 bases left in between. CDR3 length: 12 residues. The CDR3, as DNA: TGTGCCAGCAGTGAGCCCGGGCAGCCCCAGCATTTT. It encodes CASSEPGQPQHF.

The V gene is TRBV29-1, the J gene TRBJ1-2; 9 bases fit TRBD1. CDR3 length: 11 residues. Per the germline V gene, CDR1 is SQVTM and CDR2 is ANQGSEA. After removal of 6 bases from V and 5 bases from J, the junction contained 1 base not matched to a gene. The CDR3 loop reads CSVGQGYGYTF. The CDR3 DNA follows: TGCAGCGTGGGACAGGGATATGGCTACACCTTC.

This clone showed up just once. The chain has TRBV27 and TRBJ1-1, with D perhaps matching TRBD1 (5 bases). V lost 3 bases to trimming and J lost 1 base, with 9 bases between them. CDR3 size: 14 residues. Germline V gene sequence: CDR1 MNHEY, CDR2 SMNVEV (reference sequence). The CDR3 DNA is TGTGCCAGCAGTTTCGCAGGGACGAACACTGAAGCTTTCTTT. The encoded protein is CASSFAGTNTEAFF.

This rearrangement joins TRBV24-1 to TRBJ1-5; D gene unclear. Germline-derived CDR1 and CDR2 are KGHDR and SFDVKD. V shed 4 bases and J shed 0 bases, with 6 bases lying between them. CDR3 length: 14 residues. The CDR3 DNA reads as TGTGCCACCAGTGACAGTTATAGCAATCAGCCCCAGCATTTT. Encoded protein: CATSDSYSNQPQHF.

The V call is TRBV5-4, the J call TRBJ1-1, with D unresolved. Germline V gene lookup returns CDR1 SGHNT and CDR2 YYREEE (reference sequence). This CDR3 is built from 12 residues. Trimming took off 1 base at V and 1 base at J, with 2 bases between the two ends. DNA of the CDR3: TGTGCCAGCAGCTTGAGGAACACTGAAGCTTTCTTT. Protein: CASSLRNTEAFF.

The chain links TRBV5-8 to TRBJ2-7; D is ambiguous. Germline CDR1 is SGHTS and CDR2 is YDEGEE. Trimming shortened V by 0 bases and J by 3 bases, and 10 bases separated the two germline ends. The CDR3 runs to 14 residues. CDR3 region: CASSLDLGIYEQYF. CDR3 DNA sequence: TGTGCCAGCAGCTTGGATCTCGGAATCTACGAGCAGTACTTC.

This rearrangement joins TRBV2 to TRBJ2-7; 10 bases are shared with TRBD1. This CDR3 is built from 15 residues. The germline gives CDR1 SNHLY, CDR2 FYNNEI. The J segment lost 12 bases and the V segment lost 6 bases, leaving 17 bases of the junction unmatched. The CDR3 sequence is CASRMGDRGIYSGYF. The CDR3 DNA sequence: TGTGCCAGCAGGATGGGGGACAGGGGAATTTATTCAGGGTACTTC.

This chain uses TRBV19 with TRBJ1-5, with TRBD1 as a possible D gene (6 bases). The CDR3 runs 17 residues. Germline V lookup: CDR1 LNHDA, CDR2 SQIVND (reference sequence). The germline V and J ends were trimmed by 3 bases and 0 bases, with 15 bases remaining between them. CDR3 in amino acids: CASSISPGAYSNQPQHF. The CDR3 nucleotides are TGTGCCAGTAGTATTAGCCCAGGGGCCTATAGCAATCAGCCCCAGCATTTT.

The chain carries TRBV5-1 and TRBJ1-5, with 9 nucleotides matching TRBD1. In germline, CDR1 is SGHRS, CDR2 YFSETQ. There are 15 residues in the CDR3. Trimming removed 4 bases from V and 7 bases from J; junction bases left unmatched: 9. The chain's CDR3 is CASSPTGGRGQPQHF. Here the CDR3 DNA reads TGCGCCAGCAGCCCCACAGGGGGCAGGGGACAGCCCCAGCATTTT.

The gene calls are TRBV28 and TRBJ2-7; 11 nucleotides line up with TRBD1. There are 14 residues in the CDR3. Per germline, CDR1 MDHEN and CDR2 SYDVKM. The V gene end was trimmed by 6 bases and the J gene end by 5 bases; junction bases not matched to a gene: 6. CDR3 coding DNA: TGTGCCAGCAGCCGGGACAGGGGGAGTCACGAGCAGTACTTC. Translating gives CASSRDRGSHEQYF.

V is TRBV19 and J is TRBJ2-3; tentatively, D is TRBD1 (8 bases). CDR1 LNHDA and CDR2 SQIVND come from the germline V gene (reference sequence). The CDR3 is 14 amino acids. The germline V and J ends were trimmed by 8 bases and 4 bases, with 16 bases remaining between them. The CDR3 sequence is CASSYRGGADTQYF. In DNA, the CDR3 is TGTGCCAGTTCCTACAGGGGGGGAGCAGATACGCAGTATTTT. The full variable domain, with the rest looked up from reference TRBV19 and TRBJ2-3, is DGGITQSPKYLFRKEGQNVTLSCEQNLNHDAMYWYRQDPGQGLRLIYYSQIVNDFQKGDIAEGYSVSREKKESFPLTVTSAQKNPTAFYLCASSYRGGADTQYFGPGTRLTVL.

CDR3 nucleotides: TGTGCCAGCAGTCCCCCTTGGGACCGCGCGTTAGCTTTCTTT. It specifies CASSPPWDRALAFF. The chain uses TRBV28 and TRBJ1-1; the D gene is possibly TRBD1 (5 bases). Germline V CDR1 and CDR2: MDHEN, SYDVKM. The CDR3 has 14 residues. Trimming took 5 bases from V and 10 from J, leaving 20 bases between them.

The CDR3 nucleotides are TGTGCCAGCAGTGACAGACAAGGCGGGTACAATGAGCAGTTCTTC. Protein product: CASSDRQGGYNEQFF. The J gene is TRBJ2-1, the V gene TRBV6-4, with D perhaps matching TRBD2 (5 bases). The CDR3 consists of 15 residues. The V gene lost 2 bases and the J gene lost 4 bases, with 12 bases spanning the gap. CDR1 and CDR2 from the germline V gene are MRHNA and SNTAGT.

This clone was seen more than once but under ten times. This rearrangement joins TRBV3-1 (or the pseudogene TRBV3-2) to TRBJ1-2; D gene uncertain. The ends were cut back, 0 bases at V and 4 bases at J, with 6 bases in the middle. CDR1 LGHDT and CDR2 YNNKEL come from the germline V gene (reference sequence). The CDR3 is made up of 13 amino acids. The CDR3 DNA follows: TGTGCCAGCAGCCAAGATTTCGGCTATGGCTACACCTTC. Amino acid sequence: CASSQDFGYGYTF.

The rearrangement links TRBV27 to TRBJ2-3, with 11 bases identical to TRBD2. The CDR3 extends over 14 amino acids. Germline V gene sequence: CDR1 MNHEY, CDR2 SMNVEV (reference sequence). J was trimmed by 6 bases and V by 7 bases; bases with no gene match: 6. This CDR3 reads CASKVAGGPDTQYF. The CDR3 nucleotides read TGTGCCAGCAAAGTAGCGGGGGGGCCGGATACGCAGTATTTT.